What follows is one TCR beta chain and its context. The data belong to a study of blood T cell repertoires in COVID-19. As for the study in general: Samples of COVID-19 (acute and convalescent) were obtained from the United States, Italy and Spain. T cells, B-cell-depleted T cells, or PBMCs supplied cDNA or gDNA.

Original processing notes: Amplification with reference gene primers provided the estimates of nucleated cell counts. The protocol was immunoSEQ multiplex PCR, while the TCRdb copy is restricted to in-frame clones and leaves out a portion. D and trimming come from the DNA, and the V and J calls and clone size come from that table. The table shows approximately 90,000 clones, with 75% to 90% occurring only once. The CDR3 consists of 15 residues. CDR1 and CDR2 from the germline V gene are SGHTA and FQGNSA. V gave up 1 base and J gave up 5 bases, with 14 bases separating them. This TCR came from an elderly woman with active or convalescent COVID-19. Specimen: peripheral blood. The V call is TRBV7-2, the J call TRBJ2-5, with D perhaps TRBD1 (5 bases). CDR3 DNA: TGTGCCAGCAGCTTAGGAGACAGTGTCGGGGAGACCCAGTACTTC. This gives the protein CASSLGDSVGETQYF.